These 27 T cell receptor beta chains share one sample of origin, sequenced in a study of tumor-infiltrating lymphocytes in primary liver carcinoma (dated by TCRdb to the late 2010s). TRIzol reagent was used to extract blood RNA from unsorted whole blood, while the DNeasy Blood & Tissue kit provided the germline DNA. These reads were obtained on an Illumina HiSeq 2500. Starting from 450 to 500 ng total RNA, TCRbeta-specific cDNA was produced by reverse transcription with a constant-region primer and ProtoScript II reverse transcriptase. Construction of the TCRbeta libraries relied on three nested rounds of multiplex PCR, following a slightly modified ARM-PCR procedure. Each of the first two PCR rounds ran for approximately 10 cycles using multiplex TRBV1-TRBV30 forward primers together with a Cbeta reverse primer. The public reads were reprocessed in TCRdb via fastp at Q25 and MiXCR, keeping in-frame beta chains. CDR3 protein duplicates are merged, each entry listing the most common genes and DNA. This sample is represented by about 350,000 distinct CDR3 sequences; less than 75% of them were singletons. Under 8.5% of the sample is held by the ten biggest clonotypes.

Input material: peripheral blood. The receptors were gathered from a man between 40 and 49 years old with primary liver carcinoma and hepatitis B virus infection.

Concerning this clonotype: Germline is not matched at one junction end, which may reflect a read error. The chain carries TRBV11-1 and TRBJ2-2, with D possibly being TRBD2 (5 bases). CDR1 and CDR2 (germline): SGHAT, FQDESV (reference sequence). This CDR3 contains 14 residues. The CDR3 spells CASKLRANTGELFF. In DNA, the CDR3 is TGTGCCAGCAAATTAAGAGCGAACACCGGGGAGCTGTTTTTC.

The gene calls are TRBV20-1 and TRBJ1-1; TRBD1 might be the D (5 bases). The CDR3 has 14 amino acids. CDR1 and CDR2 from the germline V gene are DFQATT and SNEGSKA (reference sequence). With 2 bases removed from V and 6 bases from J, the gap between germline ends came to 16 bases. The CDR3 nucleotides are TGCAGTGCTAGATCGTGGGGACTCAGGTCTGAAGCTTTCTTT. It yields the protein CSARSWGLRSEAFF.

This clonotype has only one observation. The junction departs from the called germline gene at one end, perhaps through a read error. The V and J genes are TRBV12-3 or TRBV12-4 and TRBJ2-7; D tentatively reads TRBD1 or TRBD2 (5 bases each). The CDR3 totals 15 residues. The CDR3 sequence is CTSSYGTGGSYERYF. The CDR3 nucleotides are TGTACCAGCAGTTATGGGACCGGCGGCTCCTACGAGCGGTACTTC.

Regarding this clonotype: The DNA is left out, because the CDR3 cannot be placed on it with certainty; the CDR3 is given as TCRdb lists it. The chain carries TRBV11-2 and TRBJ2-1; the table's D call of TRBD2 was not tested on the DNA. Germline V lookup: CDR1 SGHAT, CDR2 FQNNGV. 16 amino acids form the CDR3, both terminal residues included. The CDR3 sequence: CASSPRLVGVGNEQFF.

Turning to this clonotype: This sequence may be a read error, since a much larger clone differs from it by one base. V usage is TRBV6-2 or TRBV6-3 and J usage is TRBJ2-7; D remains unclear. The CDR3 is 16 residues long. The germline V gene has CDR1 MNHEY and CDR2 SVGEGT. As DNA, the CDR3 is TGTGCCAGCAGTTCCTGGGTCGCACCGAGCTCCTACAAGCAGTACTTC. It is translated as CASSSWVAPSSYKQYF.

Comments on this clonotype: A read error is possible here, since a much larger clone lies one base away. This sequence joins TRBV5-1 and TRBJ2-1; 7 bases align to TRBD2. The CDR3 has 16 amino acids. V lost 0 bases, J lost 4 bases, and 7 bases stayed unmatched. Germline V gene lookup returns CDR1 SGHRS and CDR2 YFSETQ. The CDR3 DNA reads TGCGCCAGCAGCTTGGCCGGTAGCGGGCGTTACAATGAGCAGTTCTTC. Its protein product is CASSLAGSGRYNEQFF.

On this clonotype: The germline gene is not matched at one end of the junction; a read error may be the cause. The chain recombines TRBV11-2 with TRBJ2-3; D perhaps matches TRBD2 (7 bases). The CDR3 consists of 14 residues. Germline CDR1 reads SGHAT; CDR2 reads FQNNGV. CDR3 protein: CASTAWGGGRYAVF. CDR3 DNA: TGTGCCAGCACTGCGTGGGGGGGGGGCAGATACGCAGTATTT.

This clonotype was observed a handful of times. The genes are TRBV5-1 and TRBJ2-7; D is ambiguous. Looked up from germline, CDR1 is SGHRS and CDR2 is YFSETQ. The CDR3 length is 12 residues. Trimming removed 2 bases from V and 5 bases from J, with 8 bases in between. The CDR3 nucleotides read TGCGCCAGCAGCTTCCGTAGGGACGAGCAGTACTTC. Protein: CASSFRRDEQYF.

On this clonotype itself: This may stem from a read error, because a much larger clone lies one nucleotide away. V gene TRBV10-3 combines with J gene TRBJ2-1; D may be TRBD2 (5 bases). V dropped 6 bases and J dropped 8 bases, with 8 bases sitting between them. The CDR3 is 11 residues long. Germline loops: CDR1 ENHRY, CDR2 SYGVKD. DNA for the CDR3: TGTGCCATCAGCTGGGAGTATGAGCAGTTCTTC. Translating it yields CAISWEYEQFF.

This clonotype has more than one count but fewer than ten. This chain links TRBV28 with TRBJ2-3; 9 bases fit TRBD1. V was pared by 1 base and J by 0 bases, with 2 bases of the junction left unmatched. Germline assignment: CDR1 MDHEN and CDR2 SYDVKM. CDR3 length: 16 residues. CDR3 loop: CASSLYRGLSTDTQYF. The CDR3 coding sequence is TGTGCCAGCAGTTTATACAGGGGGCTTAGCACAGATACGCAGTATTTT.

Comments on this clonotype: Being one base from a much bigger clone, this may be a read error. This rearrangement joins TRBV6-2 or TRBV6-3 to TRBJ2-1; D is possibly TRBD2 (6 bases). This CDR3 comprises 13 residues. Trimming removed 6 bases at V and 12 bases at J, with 18 bases between. CDR1 MNHEY and CDR2 SVGEGT come from the germline V gene. CDR3 bases: TGTGCCAGCAGCCCCCGGACTACCGGGAGGCAGTTCTTC. Protein: CASSPRTTGRQFF.

Remarks on this clonotype: The conserved closing phenylalanine or tryptophan is absent in this CDR3, likely reflecting a read error. It is unclear where the CDR3 begins or ends on the DNA, so no DNA is shown, and the CDR3 is as TCRdb lists it. The rearrangement links TRBV12-3 or TRBV12-4 to TRBJ2-2. The CDR3 is 13 residues long, counting both termini. This CDR3 is CASSFDQAGELSI.

This clonotype was observed once. It may be a read error: a sequence one base away is much more abundant. V is TRBV10-3 and J is TRBJ2-7; D uncertain. The CDR3 has 12 amino acids. CDR1 ENHRY and CDR2 SYGVKD come from the germline V gene. The CDR3 reads CVITDRLGEQYF. The CDR3 DNA sequence: TGTGTCATCACCGATAGACTGGGCGAGCAGTACTTC.

Comment on this clonotype: At one boundary the junction diverges from the germline segment, which might be a read error. The rearrangement uses TRBV6-2 or TRBV6-3 and TRBJ2-1; maybe TRBD2 (5 bases). The CDR3 loop spans 16 amino acids. Germline loops: CDR1 MNHEY, CDR2 SVGEGT. Here the CDR3 DNA reads TGTGCCAGCACTTACACGGGAAGGACGACCTACAGTGAGCAGTCCTTC. Residues: CASTYTGRTTYSEQSF.

This clonotype was picked up one time. The junction does not match germline at one end; this may be a read error. The rearrangement joins TRBV6-5 to TRBJ2-3; 8 nucleotides line up with TRBD1. CDR1 MNHEY and CDR2 SVGAGI come from the germline V gene. This CDR3 contains 20 residues. The CDR3 DNA is TGTGCCAGCAGTTACTCACGACCGCGGGGCAGGGGGCCACTCACATATACGCAGTATTTT. Protein sequence: CASSYSRPRGRGPLTYTQYF.

Worth noting for this clonotype: One junction end does not reproduce the germline sequence, and a read error may be involved. The chain employs TRBV6-5 and TRBJ2-7; perhaps TRBD2 as D (6 bases). CDR3 length: 13 residues. Germline CDR1 reads MNHEY; CDR2 reads SVGAGI. The DNA for the CDR3 is TGTGTCAGCAGTTACCGCGGGGTCCACGAGCAGTACTTC. The encoded protein is CVSSYRGVHEQYF.

Points on this clonotype: The CDR3 end shows no conserved phenylalanine or tryptophan, and so a read error is likely. No DNA is shown, since the ends of the CDR3 on it are uncertain; the CDR3 is the one TCRdb lists. This chain links TRBV5-6 with TRBJ2-7; the table names TRBD2, a call not compared with the DNA. The CDR3 spans 17 amino acids, including both terminal residues. Germline CDR1 and CDR2: SGHDT and YYEEEE. The CDR3 reads CASSVGSSGISSYEQYY.

Of note for this clonotype: A much bigger clone sits one base away, suggesting this may be a read error. This rearrangement joins TRBV28 to TRBJ2-1, with TRBD2 matching over 9 bases. Looked up from germline, CDR1 is MDHEN and CDR2 is SYDVKM. The CDR3 extends over 13 amino acids. V lost 5 bases, J lost 9 bases, and 5 bases stayed unmatched. The CDR3, as DNA: TGTGCCAGCAGTAGCGGGAGGCGTAGTGAGCAGTTCTTC. The encoded protein is CASSSGRRSEQFF.

The V and J genes are TRBV30 and TRBJ1-1, with unresolved D. Germline V CDR1 and CDR2: GTSNPN, SVGIG (reference sequence). The V end lost 0 bases, the J end lost 3 bases, and 8 bases lay between the germline ends. This CDR3 is 13 amino acids long. CDR3 region: CAWSVTRDTEAFF. DNA for the CDR3: TGTGCCTGGAGTGTGACAAGGGACACTGAAGCTTTCTTT.

Concerning this clonotype: An end of the junction does not agree with germline; a read error may underlie this. The rearrangement links TRBV11-2 to TRBJ1-2; 10 nucleotides align to TRBD1. This CDR3 is built from 17 residues. Germline V gene lookup returns CDR1 SGHAT and CDR2 FQNNGV. CDR3 sequence: CASSSRHPGQGTDGYTF. The CDR3 bases are TGTGCCAGCAGCTCCAGACATCCGGGACAGGGGACGGATGGTTACACCTTC.

This clonotype was counted at least ten times. The genes are TRBV4-2 and TRBJ2-2; 7 positions agree with TRBD1. The CDR3 totals 16 residues. With 1 base clipped from V and 8 bases from J, the junction kept 10 bases outside the gene matches. CDR1 is LGHNA and CDR2 is YNFKEQ in the germline V gene. CDR3 bases: TGTGCCAGCAGCCAAGTAAGGGACAGCTCGAGGGGGGAGCTGTTTTTT. This sequence encodes CASSQVRDSSRGELFF.

As regards this clonotype: One junction end does not reproduce the germline sequence, and a read error may be involved. V usage is TRBV11-2 and J usage is TRBJ2-3; 7 bases are a match to TRBD2. Germline V gene lookup returns CDR1 SGHAT and CDR2 FQNNGV. CDR3 size: 14 residues. CDR3 DNA: TGTGCCATCAGCTCCCGTGGGGGGGTGGACACGCAGTATTTT. This encodes CAISSRGGVDTQYF.

Of note for this clonotype: Possible read error: a much larger clone is one base away. The chain employs TRBV6-1 and TRBJ2-2; possible D gene TRBD2, 5 bases. The CDR3 totals 15 residues. Germline CDR1 is MNHNS and CDR2 is SASEGT. V lost 11 bases and J 4 bases, leaving 20 bases between the germline ends. This CDR3 is CAGMRALGVTGELFF. The CDR3 DNA reads TGTGCCGGCATGAGGGCCTTGGGTGTCACCGGGGAGCTGTTTTTT.

The gene calls are TRBV6-1 and TRBJ2-5; 8 bases fit TRBD1. This CDR3 has 18 amino acids. Germline CDR1 MNHNS, CDR2 SASEGT. Trimming took 9 bases from V and 4 from J; bases not matched to a gene: 22. The CDR3 DNA reads as TGTGCCAGTATGGCCCTCGAGTGGGCCGGGACAGGCCGAGAGACCCAGTACTTC. Amino acids: CASMALEWAGTGRETQYF.

This clonotype was counted at least ten times. V is TRBV13 and J is TRBJ2-7; D unresolved. The CDR3 length is 14 residues. The ends were cut back, 0 bases at V and 5 bases at J, with 11 bases in the middle. CDR1 and CDR2 from the germline V gene are PRHDT and FYEKMQ (reference sequence). The CDR3 nucleotides read TGTGCCAGCAGCTTAGGCCACCAGATTAACGAGCAGTACTTC. Translation gives CASSLGHQINEQYF.

With respect to this clonotype: The conserved phenylalanine or tryptophan normally closing the CDR3 is absent here, so this likely arose from a read error. This sequence joins TRBV11-2 and TRBJ2-5, with unresolved D. The V and J ends lost 5 bases and 7 bases respectively, with 20 bases between them. Germline CDR1 reads SGHAT; CDR2 reads FQNNGV. CDR3 length equals 15 residues. CDR3 protein: CASSLFPAALGTQYL. The CDR3 DNA sequence: TGTGCCAGCAGCCTGTTTCCGGCGGCGCTGGGGACCCAGTACTTA.

As concerns this clonotype: One junction end disagrees with the germline gene, perhaps due to a read error. The genes are TRBV6-1 and TRBJ2-1; TRBD2 matches 11 bases. CDR3 length equals 16 residues. Per the germline V gene, CDR1 is MNHNS and CDR2 is SASEGT. In nucleotides, the CDR3 is TGTGCCAGCACTACGATAGCGGGAGGGCCGGGAGGTGAGCTGTTCTTC. Amino acids: CASTTIAGGPGGELFF.